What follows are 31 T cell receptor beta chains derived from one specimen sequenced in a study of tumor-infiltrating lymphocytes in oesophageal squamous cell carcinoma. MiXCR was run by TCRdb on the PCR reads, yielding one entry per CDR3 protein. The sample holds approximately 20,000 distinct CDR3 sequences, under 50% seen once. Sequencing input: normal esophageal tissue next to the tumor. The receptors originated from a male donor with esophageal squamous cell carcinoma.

The CDR3 here is CASSKTSGETDTQYF. CDR3 in DNA: TGTGCCAGCAGTAAGACTAGCGGGGAGACAGATACGCAGTATTTT. The genes are TRBV6-6 and TRBJ2-3; 11 nucleotides align to TRBD2. V lost 5 bases, J lost 3 bases, and 4 bases stayed unmatched. The CDR3 loop spans 15 amino acids. In germline, CDR1 is MNHNY, CDR2 SVGAGI (reference sequence).

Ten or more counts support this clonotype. CDR3 nucleotides: TGTGCCAGCATCTCGACAGGGGGCAATGAGCAGTTCTTC. Amino acid sequence: CASISTGGNEQFF. V gene TRBV7-9 combines with J gene TRBJ2-1; 9 positions agree with TRBD1. Germline CDR1 reads SEHNR; CDR2 reads FQNEAQ (reference sequence). CDR3 length: 13 residues. The junction had 4 bases not matched to a gene; V was cut back by 7 bases and J by 6 bases.

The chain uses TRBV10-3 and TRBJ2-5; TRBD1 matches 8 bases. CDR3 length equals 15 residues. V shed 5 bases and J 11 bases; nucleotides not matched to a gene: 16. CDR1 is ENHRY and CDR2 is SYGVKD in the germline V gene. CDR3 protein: CAISPPQGATHEQYF. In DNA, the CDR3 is TGTGCCATCAGTCCCCCCCAGGGGGCTACCCATGAGCAGTACTTC.

This CDR3 reads CASSLAGTSGYEQYF. In DNA, the CDR3 is TGTGCCAGCAGCTTAGCTGGGACTAGCGGGTACGAGCAGTACTTC. The rearrangement uses TRBV7-2 and TRBJ2-7, with TRBD2 identical over 12 bases. Per germline, CDR1 SGHTA and CDR2 FQGNSA. CDR3 length equals 15 residues. V was clipped by 0 bases and J by 4 bases; unmatched bases: 1.

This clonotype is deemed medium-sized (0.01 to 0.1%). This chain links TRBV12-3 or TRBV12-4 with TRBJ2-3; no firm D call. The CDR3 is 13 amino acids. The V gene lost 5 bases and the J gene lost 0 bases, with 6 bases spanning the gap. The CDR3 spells CASSTGSTDTQYF. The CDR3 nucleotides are TGTGCCAGCAGTACTGGTAGCACAGATACGCAGTATTTT.

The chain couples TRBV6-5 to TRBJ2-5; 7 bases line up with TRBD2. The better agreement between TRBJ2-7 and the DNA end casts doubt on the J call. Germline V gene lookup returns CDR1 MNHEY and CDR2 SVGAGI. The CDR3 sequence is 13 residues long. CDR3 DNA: TGTGCCAGCAGCTTCGGGACTACCTACGAGCAGTACTTC. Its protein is CASSFGTTYEQYF.

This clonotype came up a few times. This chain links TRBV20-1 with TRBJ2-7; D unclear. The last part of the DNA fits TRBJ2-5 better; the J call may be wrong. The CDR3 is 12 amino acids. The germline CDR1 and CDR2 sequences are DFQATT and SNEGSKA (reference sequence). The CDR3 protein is CSALGYQETQYF. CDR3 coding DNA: TGCAGTGCTCTAGGGTACCAAGAGACCCAGTACTTC.

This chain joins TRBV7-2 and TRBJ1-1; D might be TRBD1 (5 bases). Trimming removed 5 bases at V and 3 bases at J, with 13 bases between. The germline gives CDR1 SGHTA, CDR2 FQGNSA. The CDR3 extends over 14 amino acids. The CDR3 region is CASSLGSGDTEAFF. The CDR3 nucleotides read TGTGCCAGCAGCCTAGGGTCGGGGGACACTGAAGCTTTCTTT.

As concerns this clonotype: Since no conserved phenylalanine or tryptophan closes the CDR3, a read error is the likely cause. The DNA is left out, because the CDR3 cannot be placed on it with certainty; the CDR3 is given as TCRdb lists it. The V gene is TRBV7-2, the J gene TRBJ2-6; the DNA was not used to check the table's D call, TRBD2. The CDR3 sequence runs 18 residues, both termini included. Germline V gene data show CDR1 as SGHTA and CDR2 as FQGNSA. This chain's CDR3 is CASSRKRGKDNSPLHFGN.

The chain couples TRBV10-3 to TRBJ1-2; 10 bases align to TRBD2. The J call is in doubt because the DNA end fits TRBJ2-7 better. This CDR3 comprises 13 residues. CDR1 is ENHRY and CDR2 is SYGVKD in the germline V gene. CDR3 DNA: TGTGCCATCAGGCTAGCGGGAGACGGGGGGCAGTACTTC. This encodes CAIRLAGDGGQYF.

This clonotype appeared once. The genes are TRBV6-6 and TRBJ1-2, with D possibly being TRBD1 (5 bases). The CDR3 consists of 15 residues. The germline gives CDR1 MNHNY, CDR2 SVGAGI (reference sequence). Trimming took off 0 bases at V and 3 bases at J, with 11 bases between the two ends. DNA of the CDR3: TGTGCCAGCAGTTACTCGGGGGGGGTCCACTATGGCTACACCTTC. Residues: CASSYSGGVHYGYTF.

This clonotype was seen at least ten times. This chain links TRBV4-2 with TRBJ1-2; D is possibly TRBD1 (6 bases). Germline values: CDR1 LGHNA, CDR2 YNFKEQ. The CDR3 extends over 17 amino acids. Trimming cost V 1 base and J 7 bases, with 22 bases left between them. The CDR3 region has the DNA TGTGCCAGCAGCCAAGTTTCTAAAGTAGGGGGGGTCTTTGGCTACACCTTC. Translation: CASSQVSKVGGVFGYTF.

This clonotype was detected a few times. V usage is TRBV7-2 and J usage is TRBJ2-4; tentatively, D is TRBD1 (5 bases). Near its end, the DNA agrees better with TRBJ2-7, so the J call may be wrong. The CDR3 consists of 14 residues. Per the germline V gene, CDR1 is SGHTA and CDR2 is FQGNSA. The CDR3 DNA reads TGTGCCAGCAGCAAAGCCGTGGACACCTACGAGCAGTACTTC. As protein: CASSKAVDTYEQYF.

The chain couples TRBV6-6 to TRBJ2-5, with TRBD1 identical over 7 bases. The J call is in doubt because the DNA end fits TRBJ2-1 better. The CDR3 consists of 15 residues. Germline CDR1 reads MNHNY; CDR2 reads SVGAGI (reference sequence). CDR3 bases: TGTGCCAGCAGTTACCTCTTACAGGGGCATGTTGAGCAGTTCTTC. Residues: CASSYLLQGHVEQFF.

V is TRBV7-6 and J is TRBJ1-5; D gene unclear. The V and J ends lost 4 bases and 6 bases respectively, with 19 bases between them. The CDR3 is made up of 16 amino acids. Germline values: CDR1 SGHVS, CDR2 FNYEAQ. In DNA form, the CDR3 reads TGTGCCAGCAGCTCGGACGGTGACCCTGGGGTTCAGCCCCAGCATTTT. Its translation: CASSSDGDPGVQPQHF.

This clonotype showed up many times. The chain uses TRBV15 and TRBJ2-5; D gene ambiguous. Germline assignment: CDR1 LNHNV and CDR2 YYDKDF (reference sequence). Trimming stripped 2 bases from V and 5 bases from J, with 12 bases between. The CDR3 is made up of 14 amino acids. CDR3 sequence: CATSRFDSMETQYF. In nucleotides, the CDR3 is TGTGCCACCAGCAGATTCGACTCGATGGAGACCCAGTACTTC.

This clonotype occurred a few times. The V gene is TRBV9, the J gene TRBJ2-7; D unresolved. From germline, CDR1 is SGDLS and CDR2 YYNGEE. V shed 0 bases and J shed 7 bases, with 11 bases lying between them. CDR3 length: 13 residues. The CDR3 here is CASSVDALGEQYF. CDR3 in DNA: TGTGCCAGCAGCGTAGATGCCTTGGGGGAGCAGTACTTC. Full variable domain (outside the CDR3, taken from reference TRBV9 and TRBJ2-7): DSGVTQTPKHLITATGQRVTLRCSPRSGDLSVYWYQQSLDQGLQFLIQYYNGEERAKGNILERFSAQQFPDLHSELNLSSLELGDSALYFCASSVDALGEQYFGPGTRLTVT.

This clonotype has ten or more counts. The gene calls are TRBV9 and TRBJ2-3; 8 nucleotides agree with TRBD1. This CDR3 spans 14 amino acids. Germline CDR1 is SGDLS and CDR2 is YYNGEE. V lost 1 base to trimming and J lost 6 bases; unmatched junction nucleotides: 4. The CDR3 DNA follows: TGTGCCAGCAGCGTATCGACAGGGGTGGATACGCAGTATTTT. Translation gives CASSVSTGVDTQYF.

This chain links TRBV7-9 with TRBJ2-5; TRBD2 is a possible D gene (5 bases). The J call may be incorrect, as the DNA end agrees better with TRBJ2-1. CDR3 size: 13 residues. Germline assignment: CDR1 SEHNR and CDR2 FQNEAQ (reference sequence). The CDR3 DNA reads TGTGCCAGCAGCTTATCGACTGGGGAGACCCAGTTCTTC. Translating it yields CASSLSTGETQFF.

CDR3 in DNA: TGTGCCAGCAGCTTTACCGGGACAGGGGAAGTGGGGTACAATGAGCAGTTCTTC. Translating it yields CASSFTGTGEVGYNEQFF. V is TRBV7-8 and J is TRBJ2-5; 10 bases map to TRBD1. The J call is in doubt because the DNA end fits TRBJ2-1 better. This CDR3 spans 18 amino acids. Per the germline V gene, CDR1 is SGHVS and CDR2 is FQNEAQ.

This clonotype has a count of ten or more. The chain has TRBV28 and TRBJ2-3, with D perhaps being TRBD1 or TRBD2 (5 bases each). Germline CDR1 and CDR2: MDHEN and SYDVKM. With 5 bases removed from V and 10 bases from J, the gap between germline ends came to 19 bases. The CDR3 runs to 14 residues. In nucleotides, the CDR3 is TGTGCCAGCAGTATCCCCCGGGGCGGGCGCTCGCAGTATTTT. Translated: CASSIPRGGRSQYF.

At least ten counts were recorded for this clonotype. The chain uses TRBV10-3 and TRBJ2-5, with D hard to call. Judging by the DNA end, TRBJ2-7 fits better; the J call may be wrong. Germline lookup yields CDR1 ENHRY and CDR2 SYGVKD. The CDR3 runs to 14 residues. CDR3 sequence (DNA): TGTGCCATCAGTAGCCGGGCCCCGACGAGCGAGCAGTACTTC. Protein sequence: CAISSRAPTSEQYF.

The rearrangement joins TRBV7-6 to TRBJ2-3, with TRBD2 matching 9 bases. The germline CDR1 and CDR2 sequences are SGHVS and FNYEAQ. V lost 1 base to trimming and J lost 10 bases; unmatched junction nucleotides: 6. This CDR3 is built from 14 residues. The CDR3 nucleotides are TGTGCCAGCAGCTTAGGAGGCGGGAGGGGTGCGCAGTATTTT. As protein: CASSLGGGRGAQYF.

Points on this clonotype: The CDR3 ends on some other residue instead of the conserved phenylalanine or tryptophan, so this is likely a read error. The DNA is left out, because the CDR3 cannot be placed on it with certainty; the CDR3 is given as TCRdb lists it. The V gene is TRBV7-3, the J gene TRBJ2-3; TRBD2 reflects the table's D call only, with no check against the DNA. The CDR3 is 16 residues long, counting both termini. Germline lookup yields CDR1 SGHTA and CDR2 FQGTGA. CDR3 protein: CASSKGLAGGEQFFGP.

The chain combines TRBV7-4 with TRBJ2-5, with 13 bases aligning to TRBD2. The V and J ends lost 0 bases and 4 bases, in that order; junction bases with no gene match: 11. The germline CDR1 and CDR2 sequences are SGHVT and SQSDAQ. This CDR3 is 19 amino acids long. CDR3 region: CASSLAPFTSGRAGETQYF. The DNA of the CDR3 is TGTGCCAGCAGCTTAGCCCCCTTTACTAGCGGGAGGGCCGGAGAGACCCAGTACTTC. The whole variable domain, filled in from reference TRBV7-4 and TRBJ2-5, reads GAGVSQSPRYKVAKRGRDVALRCDSISGHVTLYWYRQTLGQGSEVLTYSQSDAQRDKSGRPSGRFSAERPERSVSTLKIQRTEQGDSAVYLCASSLAPFTSGRAGETQYFGPGTRLLVL.

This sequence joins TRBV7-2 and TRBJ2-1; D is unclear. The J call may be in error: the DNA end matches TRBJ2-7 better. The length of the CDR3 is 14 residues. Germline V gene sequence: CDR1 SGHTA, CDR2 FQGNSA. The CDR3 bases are TGTGCCAGCAGCTTACCCAGTGAGGTCCGCGAGCAGTACTTC. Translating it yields CASSLPSEVREQYF.

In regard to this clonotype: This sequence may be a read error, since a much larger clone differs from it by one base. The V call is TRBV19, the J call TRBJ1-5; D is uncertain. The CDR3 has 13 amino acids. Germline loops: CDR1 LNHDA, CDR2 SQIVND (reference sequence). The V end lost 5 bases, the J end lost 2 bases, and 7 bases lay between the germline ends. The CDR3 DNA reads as TGTGCCAGTAGTGGAACACGCAATCAGCCCCAGCATTTT. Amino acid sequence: CASSGTRNQPQHF.

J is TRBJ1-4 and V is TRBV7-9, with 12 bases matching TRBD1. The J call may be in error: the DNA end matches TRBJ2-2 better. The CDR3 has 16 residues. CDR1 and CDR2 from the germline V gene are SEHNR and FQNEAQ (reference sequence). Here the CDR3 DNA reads TGTGCCAGCAGCCCCGGGACAGGGGGCGGCACCGGGGAGCTGTTTTTT. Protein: CASSPGTGGGTGELFF.

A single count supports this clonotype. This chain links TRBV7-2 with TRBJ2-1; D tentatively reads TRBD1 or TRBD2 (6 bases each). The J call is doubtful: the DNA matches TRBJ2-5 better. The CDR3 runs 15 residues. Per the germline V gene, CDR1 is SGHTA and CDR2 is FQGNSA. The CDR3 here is CASAEGGSAQETQYF. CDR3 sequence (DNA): TGTGCCAGCGCCGAGGGGGGATCAGCTCAAGAGACCCAGTACTTC.

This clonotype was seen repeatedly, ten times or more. CDR3 nucleotide sequence: TGCGCCAGCAGCCGGGACCAAAGCTCCTACAATGAGCAGTTCTTC. It is translated as CASSRDQSSYNEQFF. The rearrangement uses TRBV10-1 and TRBJ2-1; tentatively, D is TRBD1 or TRBD2 (5 bases each). V gave up 6 bases and J gave up 0 bases, with 12 bases separating them. Looked up from germline, CDR1 is WNHNN and CDR2 is SYGVQD (reference sequence). CDR3 size: 15 residues.

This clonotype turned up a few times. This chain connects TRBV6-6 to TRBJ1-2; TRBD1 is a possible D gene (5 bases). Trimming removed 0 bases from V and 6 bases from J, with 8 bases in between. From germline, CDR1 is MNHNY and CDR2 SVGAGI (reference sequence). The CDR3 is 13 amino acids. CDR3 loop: CASSYSAGNGYTF. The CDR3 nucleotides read TGTGCCAGCAGTTACTCTGCAGGGAATGGCTACACCTTC.